Ten or more counts support the clone carrying this TCR beta chain. The sample is drawn from a study of human T cells and chemical hapten exposure. TCRdb itself ran the RACE reads through MiXCR, one entry per CDR3 protein. Counted here are 95,000 to 150,000 distinct CDR3 sequences, approximately 10% occurring once; the ten biggest clones make up around 2.5%. This CDR3 is 15 amino acids long. Germline V CDR1 and CDR2: ENHRY, SYGVKD. Unmatched junction bases numbered 11, after V lost 10 bases and J lost 3 bases. Time point denoted: patch test 3, about 24 weeks after DPC sensitization. As for treatment: therapeutic diphenylcyclopropenone sensitization with weekly scalp DPC. Non-pregnant alopecia patients aged 18 to 70, suitable for DPC therapy.

This TCR was recovered from a woman aged 50 to 65 with alopecia areata. Some clones in this sample may be carry-over from other donors' samples. This specimen was whole blood, taken in connection with sensitization to the hapten diphenylcyclopropenone (DPC). This sequence joins TRBV10-3 and TRBJ2-7, with 11 bases that match TRBD2. CDR3 amino acids: CATETRLAGFYEQYF. The CDR3 DNA reads as TGTGCCACGGAGACGAGACTAGCGGGATTCTACGAGCAGTACTTC.